Shown below are 32 T cell receptor beta chains from a single sample sequenced in a study of human T cells and chemical hapten exposure. The sample's time point: pre-sensitization, week 0. The sample's treatment: therapeutic diphenylcyclopropenone sensitization with weekly scalp DPC. In TCRdb, the RACE reads were re-called with MiXCR into one record per CDR3 protein. The table includes 60,000 or so distinct CDR3 sequences, over 9% detected once. The sample was whole blood, taken in connection with sensitization to the hapten diphenylcyclopropenone (DPC). These receptors were taken from a man aged 35 to 55 with alopecia areata. Some clones in this sample may be carry-over from other donors' samples.

This clonotype was seen repeatedly, ten times or more. The chain joins TRBV28 to TRBJ2-7, with 10 bases matching TRBD1. V lost 3 bases to trimming and J lost 5 bases; unmatched junction nucleotides: 7. This CDR3 is 15 amino acids long. CDR1 is MDHEN, CDR2 SYDVKM, per germline. CDR3 in DNA: TGTGCCAGCAGTTTCACCGGGACAGGGGTGGACGAGCAGTACTTC. Translation gives CASSFTGTGVDEQYF.

This clonotype was picked up many times. The chain recombines TRBV21-1 with TRBJ2-6. TRBV21-1 is annotated as a pseudogene. CDR3 size: 16 residues. The CDR3 here is CASSTHLYSGANVLTF. CDR3 nucleotide sequence: TGTGCCAGCAGCACACACCTTTACTCTGGGGCCAACGTCCTGACTTTC.

This sequence joins TRBV12-3 or TRBV12-4 and TRBJ1-1; D unresolved. Trimming shortened V by 2 bases and J by 5 bases, and 12 bases separated the two germline ends. CDR3 length: 14 residues. Here the CDR3 reads CASSLMMDETEAFF. The CDR3 nucleotides are TGTGCCAGCAGTTTAATGATGGATGAGACTGAAGCTTTCTTT.

The V gene is TRBV20-1, the J gene TRBJ1-5; D unclear. The V gene lost 5 bases and the J gene lost 2 bases, with 7 bases spanning the gap. The CDR3 is 12 amino acids. Germline CDR1 DFQATT, CDR2 SNEGSKA (reference sequence). CDR3 nucleotides: TGCAGTGCTGGTTATGGCAATCAGCCCCAGCATTTT. Protein sequence: CSAGYGNQPQHF.

This clonotype was counted between two and nine times. This rearrangement joins TRBV5-6 to TRBJ2-7; TRBD2 matches 7 bases. This CDR3 is built from 16 residues. Per the germline V gene, CDR1 is SGHDT and CDR2 is YYEEEE. The V gene end was trimmed by 0 bases and the J gene end by 1 base; junction bases not matched to a gene: 7. This chain's CDR3 is CASSLEVAGRSYEQYF. The CDR3 region has the DNA TGTGCCAGCAGCTTGGAGGTAGCGGGCCGATCCTACGAGCAGTACTTC.

Notes on this clonotype: A much larger clone lies a single base off, so this may be a read error. The V gene is TRBV7-3, the J gene TRBJ2-3; the D gene is possibly TRBD2 (6 bases). This CDR3 has 15 amino acids. V lost 5 bases and J 7 bases, leaving 19 bases between the germline ends. Germline CDR1 reads SGHTA; CDR2 reads FQGTGA. CDR3 DNA sequence: TGTGCCAGCAGCATCGGGACCGCGGGAACAAATACGCAGTATTTT. The encoded protein is CASSIGTAGTNTQYF.

The chain is built from TRBV28 and TRBJ2-7; D is unclear. The germline V and J ends were trimmed by 2 bases and 2 bases, with 10 bases remaining between them. The CDR3 consists of 14 residues. Germline CDR1 reads MDHEN; CDR2 reads SYDVKM. This CDR3 is CASSLSQSTYEQYF. CDR3 DNA: TGTGCCAGCAGTTTAAGTCAGTCGACCTACGAGCAGTACTTC.

This clonotype was detected a few times. The rearrangement uses TRBV7-8 and TRBJ2-1, with 11 bases matching TRBD1. The CDR3 sequence is 15 residues long. Trimming took 4 bases from V and 4 from J; bases not matched to a gene: 3. From germline, CDR1 is SGHVS and CDR2 FQNEAQ. As DNA, the CDR3 is TGTGCCAGCAGCTCCGGGACAGGGGGTTACAATGAGCAGTTCTTC. It encodes CASSSGTGGYNEQFF.

This clonotype occurred many times. CDR3 in amino acids: CSAGPDRTAFF. The CDR3 nucleotides read TGCAGTGCTGGCCCGGACAGGACGGCTTTCTTT. The chain has TRBV20-1 and TRBJ1-1; TRBD1 aligns across 7 bases. The length of the CDR3 is 11 residues. V was clipped by 5 bases and J by 11 bases; unmatched bases: 8. Per germline, CDR1 DFQATT and CDR2 SNEGSKA (reference sequence).

This clonotype was detected only a few times. The V call is TRBV10-2, the J call TRBJ2-2; perhaps TRBD2 as D (6 bases). The germline V and J ends were trimmed by 10 bases and 0 bases, with 18 bases remaining between them. The CDR3 runs to 16 residues. In germline, CDR1 is WSHSY, CDR2 SAAADI. CDR3: CATPGVKSSNTGELFF. The CDR3 DNA follows: TGCGCCACCCCGGGGGTCAAGAGCTCGAACACCGGGGAGCTGTTTTTT.

This chain connects TRBV28 to TRBJ1-2; 7 bases align to TRBD1. CDR1 MDHEN and CDR2 SYDVKM come from the germline V gene. V lost 6 bases and J lost 4; bases outside the gene matches: 8. The CDR3 spans 14 residues. The CDR3 protein is CASSNYRGLYGYTF. DNA of the CDR3: TGTGCCAGCAGCAATTACAGGGGCCTCTATGGCTACACCTTC.

This clonotype was counted many times. V gene TRBV9 combines with J gene TRBJ1-1; D uncertain. The CDR3 contains 14 residues. Per the germline V gene, CDR1 is SGDLS and CDR2 is YYNGEE. Deletions cut 0 bases from V and 6 bases from J, with 12 bases between. The CDR3 DNA sequence: TGTGCCAGCAGCGTAGACTGGACCTTCTCTGAAGCTTTCTTT. This gives the protein CASSVDWTFSEAFF.

Here the CDR3 DNA reads TGTGCCAGCAGTGCGACTAGCGCTGAGCAGTTCTTC. This encodes CASSATSAEQFF. This chain joins TRBV11-2 and TRBJ2-1; 8 bases align to TRBD2. J gave up 9 bases and V 6 bases, and 4 bases lay outside the gene matches. The V gene's germline CDR1 is SGHAT and CDR2 FQNNGV. This CDR3 is built from 12 residues.

In this sample, this clonotype turned up many times. CDR3 residues: CASDLSGRRPGPSYNEQFF. CDR3 nucleotide sequence: TGTGCCAGCGATCTTAGCGGGAGACGTCCAGGCCCCTCCTACAATGAGCAGTTCTTC. The chain uses TRBV7-2 and TRBJ2-1; 9 bases are a match to TRBD2. The CDR3 contains 19 residues. V gave up 8 bases and J gave up 0 bases; unmatched junction bases: 17. Germline assignment: CDR1 SGHTA and CDR2 FQGNSA.

This chain links TRBV7-9 with TRBJ2-3, with 7 bases that match TRBD2. Germline assignment: CDR1 SEHNR and CDR2 FQNEAQ (reference sequence). This CDR3 is built from 15 residues. The V gene end was trimmed by 4 bases and the J gene end by 2 bases; junction bases not matched to a gene: 6. CDR3 protein: CASSSTSENTDTQYF. CDR3 nucleotide sequence: TGTGCCAGCAGCTCCACTAGCGAGAACACAGATACGCAGTATTTT.

This clonotype was picked up many times. The CDR3 DNA reads as TGTGCCAGCAGTTTCCTTCAGACTAGCGGGAAAGGTGAGCAGTTCTTC. Residues: CASSFLQTSGKGEQFF. The chain employs TRBV28 and TRBJ2-1; 11 nucleotides align to TRBD2. The V and J ends lost 3 bases and 9 bases, in that order; junction bases with no gene match: 10. This CDR3 is 16 amino acids long. The germline V gene encodes CDR1 MDHEN and CDR2 SYDVKM.

This clonotype was found a few times. The CDR3: CASSSDRGLGGYTF. The CDR3 nucleotides are TGCGCCAGCAGCTCGGACAGGGGGCTCGGAGGCTACACCTTC. The chain employs TRBV5-1 and TRBJ1-2; 11 positions agree with TRBD1. Germline V gene lookup returns CDR1 SGHRS and CDR2 YFSETQ. V gave up 3 bases and J gave up 8 bases; unmatched junction bases: 6. The CDR3 covers 14 residues.

This clonotype has a handful of counts. This chain connects TRBV20-1 to TRBJ2-7; D is possibly TRBD1 (5 bases). Per the germline V gene, CDR1 is DFQATT and CDR2 is SNEGSKA (reference sequence). The CDR3 consists of 14 residues. V dropped 3 bases and J dropped 6 bases, with 18 bases sitting between them. CDR3 loop: CSARGRVGISEQYF. Written as DNA, the CDR3 is TGCAGTGCTAGGGGGCGTGTGGGAATCAGCGAGCAGTACTTC.

This clonotype was detected many times. V usage is TRBV20-1 and J usage is TRBJ1-1; no definite D call. V was cut by 0 bases and J by 1 base, with 12 bases left in between. Looked up from germline, CDR1 is DFQATT and CDR2 is SNEGSKA (reference sequence). The CDR3 extends over 15 amino acids. CDR3 loop: CSAREGSKGNTEAFF. The CDR3 DNA reads as TGCAGTGCTAGAGAGGGGAGTAAGGGGAACACTGAAGCTTTCTTT.

This chain links TRBV15 with TRBJ2-1; D uncertain. The CDR3 contains 12 residues. Per the germline V gene, CDR1 is LNHNV and CDR2 is YYDKDF (reference sequence). Trimming left V 4 bases short and J 10 bases short, with 11 bases between. Here the CDR3 DNA reads TGTGCCACCAGCATGGGCCAGCGCGAGCAGTTCTTC. Its protein product is CATSMGQREQFF. Complete variable domain (other parts from reference TRBV15 and TRBJ2-1): DAMVIQNPRYQVTQFGKPVTLSCSQTLNHNVMYWYQQKSSQAPKLLFHYYDKDFNNEADTPDNFQSRRPNTSFCFLDIRSPGLGDTAMYLCATSMGQREQFFGPGTRLTVL.

The V call is TRBV24-1, the J call TRBJ2-3, with D possibly matching TRBD1 (6 bases). This CDR3 is built from 12 residues. The germline V gene has CDR1 KGHDR and CDR2 SFDVKD. Trimming removed 6 bases from V and 9 bases from J, with 12 bases in between. The CDR3 DNA reads as TGTGCCACCAGTTTGGGGACAAGAACGCAGTATTTT. It specifies CATSLGTRTQYF.

This clonotype was picked up one time. This rearrangement joins TRBV9 to TRBJ2-3; D possibly uses TRBD1 or TRBD2 (5 bases each). The V end lost 3 bases, the J end lost 6 bases, and 8 bases lay between the germline ends. Germline V gene data show CDR1 as SGDLS and CDR2 as YYNGEE. The CDR3 consists of 12 residues. CDR3 amino acids: CASSAWGDTQYF. The CDR3 DNA reads as TGTGCCAGCAGCGCGTGGGGGGATACGCAGTATTTT.

This clonotype was recorded at least ten times. The chain has TRBV6-2 or TRBV6-3 and TRBJ1-1, with D hard to call. The V end lost 2 bases, the J end lost 2 bases, and 18 bases lay between the germline ends. Per the germline V gene, CDR1 is MNHEY and CDR2 is SVGEGT. The CDR3 has 17 amino acids. The CDR3 spells CASSYAAASLINTEAFF. DNA for the CDR3: TGTGCCAGCAGTTACGCGGCAGCTTCCCTCATAAACACTGAAGCTTTCTTT.

This clonotype was observed once. A much more abundant neighbour one base away suggests this may be a read error. The chain joins TRBV11-2 to TRBJ2-5; D call uncertain. CDR3 length: 15 amino acids. The germline V gene has CDR1 SGHAT and CDR2 FQNNGV. CDR3 protein: CASSFGRNGQEAQYF. The CDR3 bases are TGTGCCAGCAGCTTTGGGCGGAACGGGCAAGAGGCCCAGTACTTC.

This clonotype was counted only a few times. The chain uses TRBV11-2 and TRBJ2-5; a weak D match, TRBD2 (5 bases). Per germline, CDR1 SGHAT and CDR2 FQNNGV. V gave up 5 bases and J gave up 5 bases, with 15 bases separating them. This CDR3 comprises 14 residues. CDR3 residues: CASSLTMRAETQYF. The CDR3 nucleotides are TGTGCCAGCAGCCTTACTATGAGGGCGGAGACCCAGTACTTC.

This clonotype was detected a few times. This chain links TRBV12-3 or TRBV12-4 with TRBJ2-5; D unresolved. The CDR3 has 15 amino acids. The V end lost 5 bases, the J end lost 5 bases, and 18 bases lay between the germline ends. The CDR3 DNA reads as TGTGCCAGCAGTCTGCGGTCACGGGCGGAGGAGACCCAGTACTTC. It specifies CASSLRSRAEETQYF.

At least ten counts were recorded for this clonotype. CDR3 protein: CSAGRGFGAGVHNEQFF. CDR3 bases: TGCAGTGCTGGCCGAGGCTTCGGAGCGGGGGTCCACAATGAGCAGTTCTTC. The chain is built from TRBV20-1 and TRBJ2-1, with 8 bases fitting TRBD2. Germline trimming cut 5 bases from V and 5 bases from J; bases unmatched to any gene: 17. The CDR3 contains 17 residues. Germline CDR1 is DFQATT and CDR2 is SNEGSKA (reference sequence).

This clonotype showed up many times. V usage is TRBV21-1 and J usage is TRBJ2-7; the table calls TRBD1, which could not be checked here. TRBV21-1 is described as a pseudogene. CDR3 length: 15 amino acids. CDR3 sequence: CASSKDRFNSYEQYF. DNA of the CDR3: TGTGCCAGCAGCAAGGACAGGTTCAACTCCTACGAGCAGTACTTC.

The V and J genes are TRBV29-1 and TRBJ2-1; 9 bases map to TRBD1. Looked up from germline, CDR1 is SQVTM and CDR2 is ANQGSEA. Germline trimming cut 5 bases from V and 9 bases from J; bases unmatched to any gene: 8. This CDR3 is built from 13 residues. CDR3: CSVLLRQGGEQFF. DNA for the CDR3: TGCAGCGTTCTACTCCGACAGGGGGGTGAGCAGTTCTTC.

V gene TRBV14 combines with J gene TRBJ1-2, with D unclear. Trimming pared 1 base from V and 5 bases from J, leaving 11 bases between. CDR1 is SGHDN and CDR2 is FVKESK in the germline V gene. The CDR3 has 14 residues. The DNA for the CDR3 is TGTGCCAGCAGCCAAGGACCCGCGTCTTATGGCTACACCTTC. Translating gives CASSQGPASYGYTF.

This clonotype was observed many times. The chain combines TRBV9 with TRBJ2-1; D is tentatively TRBD1 or TRBD2 (6 bases each). Germline V gives CDR1 SGDLS, CDR2 YYNGEE. V gave up 0 bases and J gave up 9 bases, with 7 bases separating them. The CDR3 has 12 residues. CDR3 residues: CASSVEGGEQFF. The CDR3 nucleotides read TGTGCCAGCAGCGTAGAGGGGGGTGAGCAGTTCTTC.

This clonotype appeared a few times. The V call is TRBV6-7, the J call TRBJ2-3; 11 nucleotides line up with TRBD2. TRBV6-7 is annotated as an ORF whose role is uncertain. This CDR3 comprises 16 residues. Trimming took 3 bases from V and 5 from J; bases not matched to a gene: 7. The CDR3: CASSYPLAGAVDTQYF. CDR3 coding DNA: TGTGCCAGCAGTTATCCACTAGCGGGAGCGGTAGATACGCAGTATTTT.